Following are 2 T cell receptor beta chains from one sample sequenced in a study of immune heterogeneity within non-small cell lung tumors listed by TCRdb under 2018. The TCR template was genomic DNA extracted from bulk tumor tissue, and 600 to 650 ng of gDNA was amplified for each sample. During surgery, several biopsies were collected from each primary tumor and placed as far from one another as possible within the tumor mass. The study cohort was described as untreated, and the patients were newly diagnosed NSCLC cases having curative surgery. The instrument was a HiSeq X Ten. The TCR beta CDR3 region was amplified with a multiplex PCR system, in which a first round of roughly 9 cycles was run using 32 V-gene forward and 13 J-gene reverse primers. TCRdb redid the processing of the public reads, applying fastp at Q25 and MiXCR, and retained in-frame beta chains. Rows with a matching CDR3 protein are joined into one entry that keeps the most common DNA and genes. The sample includes around 12,000 distinct CDR3 sequences, with around 30% observed a single time. The ten largest clones capture approximately 20% of the sample.

Sequencing input: lung tumor tissue. The source of these receptors is a woman between 50 and 59 years old with non-small cell lung cancer.

The chain links TRBV6-1 to TRBJ2-7, with D unclear. V lost 0 bases, J lost 2 bases, and 11 bases lay in between. Per the germline V gene, CDR1 is MNHNS and CDR2 is SASEGT. The CDR3 has 15 residues. The CDR3 region has the DNA TGTGCCAGCAGTGAAGCGGGCGACAATACCTACGAGCAGTACTTC. It encodes CASSEAGDNTYEQYF.

The CDR3 nucleotides read TGTGCCAGCAGTTTAGGGGACGGGAAGGAGCAGTTCTTC. Translated, it gives CASSLGDGKEQFF. The chain joins TRBV12-3 or TRBV12-4 to TRBJ2-1; possibly TRBD1 or TRBD2 for D (5 bases each). V was cut by 1 base and J by 10 bases, with 11 bases left in between. This CDR3 contains 13 residues.